The sequence of this T cell receptor (beta chain) was determined in a study of cytomegalovirus exposure and HLA in healthy donors. Only in-frame clones appear in the TCRdb table, and some are missing; sequencing was by immunoSEQ multiplex PCR. The table lists some 170,000 clones, about nine tenths of them singletons. Germline trimming cut 0 bases from V and 5 bases from J; bases unmatched to any gene: 8. The CDR3 has 16 residues. Germline V gives CDR1 LNHNV, CDR2 YYDKDF (reference sequence). This receptor was identified in a man aged 18 to 35 in good health and CMV-seropositive. The rearrangement links TRBV15 to TRBJ2-7; the match to TRBD1 covers 9 bases. Source material: PBMCs. The CDR3 DNA is TGTGCCACCAGCAGAGAGATGGGACAGGGTTCCCACGAGCAGTACTTC. This gives the protein CATSREMGQGSHEQYF.